This TCR beta chain was documented in a study of Ad26.COV2.S vaccination and SARS-CoV-2 variants. The wider study: Donor was one of the participants in the Ad26.COV2.S arm of the COV1001 trial. Ad26.COV2.S, an intramuscular injection, was given once or twice 56 days apart. Points from the study as a whole: Relative to placebo recipients, vaccine recipients exhibited elevated spike-specific TCR breadth. Total T cell responses were possibly underestimated by TCR breadth and depth analyses.

Treatment denoted: around 19 received Ad26.COV2.S at low or high dose, single or two shots; 5 received placebo; per-sample allocation not given. Day 63 after the first injection of vaccine or placebo was the sampling time. The germline gives CDR1 MNHNY, CDR2 SVGAGI (reference sequence). With 6 bases removed from V and 2 bases from J, the gap between germline ends came to 10 bases. The CDR3 covers 13 residues. TCRdb's copy holds only in-frame clones and misses some; the assay was immunoSEQ multiplex PCR. The table shows roughly 380,000 clones, with around 90% occurring only once. About this clone itself: Its antigen is as yet unknown.

V and J are TRBV6-6 and TRBJ1-1, with a tentative D call TRBD1 (5 bases). The TCR sequence derives from a person aged 18-65 years who received the Ad26.COV2.S COVID-19 vaccine or a placebo. This specimen was peripheral blood, taken in a trial of Ad26.COV2.S vaccine versus placebo. The chain's CDR3 is CASRNDRNTEAFF. The CDR3 coding sequence is TGTGCCAGCAGAAACGACAGAAACACTGAAGCTTTCTTT.